This TCR beta chain was sequenced during a study of blood T cell repertoires in COVID-19. Trimming removed 1 base from V and 2 bases from J, with 6 bases in between. CDR3 length: 13 residues. Germline CDR1 SGHNT, CDR2 YYREEE (reference sequence). In the case of this clone: Different DNA sequences within this sample yield the same CDR3.

The table came from immunoSEQ multiplex PCR; TCRdb's copy has only in-frame clones and leaves some out. This table holds about 200,000 clones, approximately 90% found once. This chain joins TRBV5-4 and TRBJ2-5; D uncertain. Sequencing used peripheral blood. The receptor's source is a man aged 25 to 45 who had recovered from COVID-19. In nucleotides, the CDR3 is TGTGCCAGCAGCTTGACATCACAAGAGACCCAGTACTTC. This codes for CASSLTSQETQYF. The full variable domain, rest sourced from reference TRBV5-4 and TRBJ2-5, is ETGVTQSPTHLIKTRGQQVTLRCSSQSGHNTVSWYQQALGQGPQFIFQYYREEENGRGNFPPRFSGLQFPNYSSELNVNALELDDSALYLCASSLTSQETQYFGPGTRLLVL.